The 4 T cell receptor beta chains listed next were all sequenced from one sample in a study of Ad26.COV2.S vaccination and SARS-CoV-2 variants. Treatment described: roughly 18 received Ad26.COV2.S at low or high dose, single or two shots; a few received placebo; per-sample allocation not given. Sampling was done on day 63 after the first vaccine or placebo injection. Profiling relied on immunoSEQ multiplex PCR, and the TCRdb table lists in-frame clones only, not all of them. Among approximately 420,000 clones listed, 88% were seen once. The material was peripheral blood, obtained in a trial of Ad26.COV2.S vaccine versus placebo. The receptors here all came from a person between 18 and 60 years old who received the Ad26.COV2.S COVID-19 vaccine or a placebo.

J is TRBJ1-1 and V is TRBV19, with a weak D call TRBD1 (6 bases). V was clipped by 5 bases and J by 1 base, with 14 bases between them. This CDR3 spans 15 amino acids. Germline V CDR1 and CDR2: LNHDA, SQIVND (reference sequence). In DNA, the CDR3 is TGTGCCAGTAGTCTCCGGGGGGCGGGGAACACTGAAGCTTTCTTT. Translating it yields CASSLRGAGNTEAFF.

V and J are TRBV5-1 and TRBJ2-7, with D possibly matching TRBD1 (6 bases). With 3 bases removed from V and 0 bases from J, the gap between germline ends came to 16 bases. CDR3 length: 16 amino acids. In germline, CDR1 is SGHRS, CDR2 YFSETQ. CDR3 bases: TGCGCCAGCAGCTCTGGACAGCCCGGGTTCTCCTACGAGCAGTACTTC. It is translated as CASSSGQPGFSYEQYF.

The CDR3 region has the DNA TGTGCCAGTAGCCCCCTACGGGGACACACTGAAGCTTTCTTT. This encodes CASSPLRGHTEAFF. The chain combines TRBV19 with TRBJ1-1; D possibly corresponds to TRBD1 (5 bases). V lost 6 bases to trimming and J lost 3 bases, with 14 bases between them. The germline CDR1 and CDR2 sequences are LNHDA and SQIVND (reference sequence). This CDR3 is 14 amino acids long.

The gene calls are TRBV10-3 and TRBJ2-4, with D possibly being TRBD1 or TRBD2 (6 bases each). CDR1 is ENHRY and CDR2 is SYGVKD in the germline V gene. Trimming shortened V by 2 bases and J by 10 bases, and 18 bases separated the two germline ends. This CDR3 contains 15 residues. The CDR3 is CAISEARGDSSIQYF. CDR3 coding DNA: TGTGCCATCAGTGAGGCGAGGGGGGATAGTAGTATTCAGTACTTC.